This TCR beta chain was captured by sequencing in a study of human T cells and chemical hapten exposure. Overall study: The study sensitized with 2% DPC on an approximately 2 cm by approximately 2 cm patch of upper inner arm skin. Regarding the study as a whole: Controls formed significantly fewer large CDR3 similarity clusters than expanded TCRs did. The study found that DPC sensitization did not change TCRs above 1 in 1000 frequency.

This clonotype was seen repeatedly, ten times or more. Its antigen is unidentified. V lost 5 bases, J lost 4 bases, and 24 bases stayed unmatched. This CDR3 is built from 21 residues. In germline, CDR1 is MNHEY, CDR2 SVGAGI. Time point: patch test 3, about 24 weeks after DPC sensitization. Specified treatment: therapeutic diphenylcyclopropenone sensitization with weekly scalp DPC. The drawing of blood occurred before each patch test was applied. In TCRdb, the RACE reads were re-called with MiXCR into one record per CDR3 protein. The sample contains tens of thousands of distinct CDR3 sequences, more than 10% of which appear only once.

The sequence was obtained from a woman aged 50 to 60 with alopecia areata. Some clones in this sample may be carry-over from other donors' samples. The rearrangement uses TRBV6-5 and TRBJ2-4, with 9 bases identical to TRBD1. Material: whole blood, obtained in connection with sensitization to the hapten diphenylcyclopropenone (DPC). The CDR3 DNA sequence: TGTGCCAGCAGTCCCCTTCCGAAACCGGGACAGGGCCTTAGGGCAAAAAACATTCAGTACTTC. It yields the protein CASSPLPKPGQGLRAKNIQYF.